Presented here are 23 T cell receptor beta chains from one specimen sequenced in a study of T cells expressing NK-cell markers. Reprocessing the 5' RACE reads, TCRdb reports a single entry for every CDR3 protein and omits DNA. Recorded for this sample: 450,000 to 600,000 distinct CDR3 sequences. Specimen: blood T cells: a sorted CD56 or NKG2C T cell subset, CD4+ or CD8+ T cells, or bulk PBMC T cells (not recorded which). The receptors were sampled from a man younger than 35 in good health.

This chain connects TRBV20-1 to TRBJ1-2; TCRdb calls TRBD1, which cannot be checked without DNA. This CDR3 spans 13 amino acids. Germline values: CDR1 DFQATT, CDR2 SNEGSKA (reference sequence). CDR3 residues: CSARDRGPYGYTF.

V and J are TRBV5-1 and TRBJ1-6. This CDR3 contains 15 residues. Germline V gives CDR1 SGHRS, CDR2 YFSETQ. This chain's CDR3 is CASSLEVGVDSPLHF.

The V gene is TRBV19, the J gene TRBJ1-1; TCRdb's D call of TRBD1 is untestable without DNA. The CDR3 length is 14 residues. CDR1 is LNHDA, CDR2 SQIVND, per germline (reference sequence). The CDR3 spells CASSSRTVNTEAFF.

This chain links TRBV12-3 or TRBV12-4 with TRBJ2-2; checking the TCRdb D call of TRBD1 is not possible without DNA. The CDR3 runs 14 residues. This CDR3 is CASSSQGWTGELFF.

V usage is TRBV6-2 or TRBV6-3 and J usage is TRBJ2-1; TCRdb reports TRBD1, a call that lacks DNA to check it against. Germline CDR1 is MNHEY and CDR2 is SVGEGT. The CDR3 consists of 13 residues. The CDR3 region is CASSFGDGTEQFF.

V and J are TRBV12-3 or TRBV12-4 and TRBJ1-6; TCRdb's D gene call, TRBD1, goes unchecked for lack of DNA. The CDR3 sequence is 14 residues long. This CDR3 is CASSLYGGDSPLHF.

The chain couples TRBV6-1 to TRBJ1-1; TCRdb lists TRBD1, though no DNA is available to test this call. Per germline, CDR1 MNHNS and CDR2 SASEGT. This CDR3 spans 14 amino acids. The CDR3 protein is CASKKTGLDTEAFF.

V and J are TRBV25-1 and TRBJ2-1; TCRdb calls TRBD2, which cannot be checked without DNA. CDR3 length: 16 amino acids. Germline assignment: CDR1 MGHDK and CDR2 SYGVNS. The CDR3 sequence: CASSVTGSSGKSEQFF.

This chain's CDR3 is CSVVVTSGLSEFF. This chain joins TRBV29-1 and TRBJ2-1; lacking DNA, the TRBD2 call made by TCRdb goes unchecked. The length of the CDR3 is 13 residues. Germline CDR1 is SQVTM and CDR2 is ANQGSEA.

The chain joins TRBV2 to TRBJ2-1; TCRdb's D call, TRBD2, is unchecked because there is no DNA. Looked up from germline, CDR1 is SNHLY and CDR2 is FYNNEI. The CDR3 is 15 residues long. Here the CDR3 reads CASSDRAGGPNEQFF.

V gene TRBV20-1 combines with J gene TRBJ2-1; the TCRdb D gene call, TRBD2, has no DNA to confirm it. Germline CDR1 and CDR2: DFQATT and SNEGSKA (reference sequence). The CDR3 spans 12 residues. Here the CDR3 reads CSARQAEDEQFF.

The J gene is TRBJ2-1, the V gene TRBV6-2 or TRBV6-3; TCRdb indicates TRBD2, and absent DNA this call remains unverified. Germline CDR1 and CDR2: MNHEY and SVGEGT. The CDR3 length is 18 residues. CDR3 sequence reads: CASAPGLAVSVTYNEQFF.

The rearrangement joins TRBV28 to TRBJ2-7; checking the TCRdb D call of TRBD1 is not possible without DNA. The CDR3 extends over 14 amino acids. Germline V gene lookup returns CDR1 MDHEN and CDR2 SYDVKM. CDR3 region: CASSRDTYSYEQYF.

The chain has TRBV5-6 and TRBJ1-1; there is no DNA to check the TCRdb D call of TRBD1. Germline V gives CDR1 SGHDT, CDR2 YYEEEE. The CDR3 is 15 residues long. The CDR3 sequence is CASSLEGTGWTEAFF. The full variable domain, its missing parts supplied by reference TRBV5-6 and TRBJ1-1, is DAGVTQSPTHLIKTRGQQVTLRCSPKSGHDTVSWYQQALGQGPQFIFQYYEEEERQRGNFPDRFSGHQFPNYSSELNVNALLLGDSALYLCASSLEGTGWTEAFFGQGTRLTVV.

The rearrangement joins TRBV5-1 to TRBJ1-2. CDR1 is SGHRS and CDR2 is YFSETQ in the germline V gene. The CDR3 runs to 12 residues. This CDR3 reads CASSLVGNGYTF.

The rearrangement uses TRBV20-1 and TRBJ2-7; checking the TCRdb D call of TRBD2 is not possible without DNA. In germline, CDR1 is DFQATT, CDR2 SNEGSKA (reference sequence). The CDR3 consists of 15 residues. CDR3 sequence: CSAGTSGRAGYEQYF.

The J gene is TRBJ1-5, the V gene TRBV18. The CDR3 sequence is 15 residues long. Per germline, CDR1 KGHSH and CDR2 LQKENI. CDR3 residues: CASSPTGTLNQPQHF. The variable domain in full, with the rest retrieved from reference TRBV18 and TRBJ1-5, is NAGVMQNPRHLVRRRGQEARLRCSPMKGHSHVYWYRQLPEEGLKFMVYLQKENIIDESGMPKERFSAEFPKEGPSILRIQQVVRGDSAAYFCASSPTGTLNQPQHFGDGTRLSIL.

The rearrangement uses TRBV4-3 and TRBJ2-2; the TCRdb D gene call, TRBD1, has no DNA to confirm it. The V gene's germline CDR1 is LGHNA and CDR2 YSLEER. The CDR3 is 16 amino acids. The CDR3 loop reads CASSQDLVQGGGELFF.

V and J are TRBV9 and TRBJ2-7. Per germline, CDR1 SGDLS and CDR2 YYNGEE. CDR3 size: 13 residues. CDR3 loop: CASSVDGHREQYF.

This chain links TRBV12-3 or TRBV12-4 with TRBJ2-4. The CDR3 extends over 12 amino acids. This CDR3 reads CASSFPNRVQYF.

This chain connects TRBV5-1 to TRBJ2-7; TCRdb's assignment of TRBD1 cannot be checked, as there is no DNA. CDR3 size: 14 residues. Germline V lookup: CDR1 SGHRS, CDR2 YFSETQ. The CDR3 protein is CASSLFPGAYEQYF.

V and J are TRBV7-2 and TRBJ2-7; the D call from TCRdb, TRBD1, cannot be confirmed without DNA. The germline V gene has CDR1 SGHTA and CDR2 FQGNSA. The CDR3 contains 14 residues. The CDR3 region is CASSLYEQGYEQYF.

This chain connects TRBV7-7 to TRBJ2-5. The CDR3 covers 13 residues. The germline V gene has CDR1 SSHAT and CDR2 FNYEAQ (reference sequence). CDR3 protein: CASSPRLRETQYF.